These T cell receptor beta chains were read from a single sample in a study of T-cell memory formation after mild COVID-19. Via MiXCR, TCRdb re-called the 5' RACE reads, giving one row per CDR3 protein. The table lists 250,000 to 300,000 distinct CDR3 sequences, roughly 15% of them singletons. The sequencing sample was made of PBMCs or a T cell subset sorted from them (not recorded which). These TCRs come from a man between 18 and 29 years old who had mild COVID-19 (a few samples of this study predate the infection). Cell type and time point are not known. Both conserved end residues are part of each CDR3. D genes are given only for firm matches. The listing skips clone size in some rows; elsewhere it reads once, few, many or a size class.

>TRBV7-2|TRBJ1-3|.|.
TGTGCCAGCAGCCCGGGGTCCTTAACTGGAAACACCATATATTTT
CASSPGSLTGNTIYF
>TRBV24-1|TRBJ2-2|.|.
TGTGCCACCATTGATTCAACAGTCCACACCGGGGAGCTGTTTTTT
CATIDSTVHTGELFF
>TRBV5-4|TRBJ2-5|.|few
TGTGCCAGCAGCTTGGGGGGATTCCAAGAGACCCAGTACTTC
CASSLGGFQETQYF
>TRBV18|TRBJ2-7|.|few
TGTGCCAGCTCACCCCCCGACGGGCAGGGAAACTCCTACGAGCAGTACTTC
CASSPPDGQGNSYEQYF
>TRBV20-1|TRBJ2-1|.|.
TGCAGTGCTAGAGATCGTGGCGGGGTAACCTACAATGAGCAGTTCTTC
CSARDRGGVTYNEQFF
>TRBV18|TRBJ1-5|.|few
TGTGCCAGCTCACCTGCGGGCAGGGCAAGCAATCAGCCCCAGCATTTT
CASSPAGRASNQPQHF
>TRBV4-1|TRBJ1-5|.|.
TGCGCCAGCAGTTCCAGGGCGGTTAGCAATCAGCCCCAGCATTTT
CASSSRAVSNQPQHF
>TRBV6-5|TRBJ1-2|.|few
TGTGCCAGCAGTTACTCTCCGTCCCTTCAAGGGGGCTACACCTTC
CASSYSPSLQGGYTF
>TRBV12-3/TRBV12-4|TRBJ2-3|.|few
TGTGCCAGCAGCTCTTCCCGGACTAAGGCAGATACGCAGTATTTT
CASSSSRTKADTQYF
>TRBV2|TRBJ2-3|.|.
TGTGCCAGCAGCATTAACCCTAAGGGACTCTCCCGCACAGATACGCAGTATTTT
CASSINPKGLSRTDTQYF
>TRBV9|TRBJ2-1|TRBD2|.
TGTGCCAGCGAAGCGGGGGGGGGTAATGAGCAGTTCTTC
CASEAGGGNEQFF
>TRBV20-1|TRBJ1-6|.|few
TGCAGTGCCCGACATTCGGGGTTCGGGGATAATTCACCCCTCCACTTT
CSARHSGFGDNSPLHF
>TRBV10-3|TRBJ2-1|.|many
TGTGCCATCAGTGATCTGGGGACCCCTTACAATGAGCAGTTCTTC
CAISDLGTPYNEQFF
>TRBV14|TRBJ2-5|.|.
TGTGCCAGCAGCCCCCCCGGGTACGGCGAGACCCAGTACTTC
CASSPPGYGETQYF
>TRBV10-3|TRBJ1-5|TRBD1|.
TGTGCCATCAGTCCGGGACAGGGGGCCTCGGATAGCAATCAGCCCCAGCATTTT
CAISPGQGASDSNQPQHF
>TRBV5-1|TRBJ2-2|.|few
TGCGCCAGCTTCACTGGCGGGGTGACGAGAACCGGGGAGCTGTTTTTT
CASFTGGVTRTGELFF
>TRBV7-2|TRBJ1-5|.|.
TGTGCCAGCAGCTTAGCGGGAGGTGGGGGAAGCAATCAGCCCCAGCATTTT
CASSLAGGGGSNQPQHF
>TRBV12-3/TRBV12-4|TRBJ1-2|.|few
TGTGCCAGCAGTAACACGAGGGCATACAACACCTTC
CASSNTRAYNTF
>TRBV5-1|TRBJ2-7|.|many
TGCGCCAGCAGCTTGAGGGCAGGCCCCTACGAGCAGTACTTC
CASSLRAGPYEQYF
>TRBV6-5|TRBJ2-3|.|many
TGTGCCAGCAGTTCGACAGGCGGGCATGGAGATACGCAGTATTTT
CASSSTGGHGDTQYF
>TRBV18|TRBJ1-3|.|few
TGTGCCAGCTCACCGGTCGTTGGGGGAATCTCTGGAAACACCATATATTTT
CASSPVVGGISGNTIYF
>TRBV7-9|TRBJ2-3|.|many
TGTGCCAGCAGCTTTACCCAGAATACGCAGTATTTT
CASSFTQNTQYF
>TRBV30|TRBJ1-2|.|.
TGTGCCTGGAGTGCGACAGGAAGAGGCTACACCTTC
CAWSATGRGYTF
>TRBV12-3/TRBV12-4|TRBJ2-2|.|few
TGTGCCAGCACCTACCCCGGCCGGCGGGGACTCGGGGAGCTGTTTTTT
CASTYPGRRGLGELFF
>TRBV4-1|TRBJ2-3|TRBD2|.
TGCGCCAGCACCTCGAGTAGCGGGGAAGGAGATACGCAGTATTTT
CASTSSSGEGDTQYF
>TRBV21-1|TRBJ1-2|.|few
TGTGCCAGGGGTAGGGACAGATATGGCTACACCTTC
CARGRDRYGYTF
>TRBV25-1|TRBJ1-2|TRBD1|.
TGTGCCAGCACTCCCCGAGGGGGCGGCTACACCTTC
CASTPRGGGYTF
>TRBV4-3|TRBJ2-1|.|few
TGCGCCAGCAGCCAAGATCTACTAGGCCACAATGAGCAGTTCTTC
CASSQDLLGHNEQFF
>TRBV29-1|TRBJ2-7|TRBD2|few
TGCAGCGTCAATCCGGGGGGCTACGAGCAGTACTTC
CSVNPGGYEQYF
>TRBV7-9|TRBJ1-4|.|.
TGTGCCAGCAGCTCAACAGGGAAGGGTTCGCCTAATGAAAAACTGTTTTTT
CASSSTGKGSPNEKLFF
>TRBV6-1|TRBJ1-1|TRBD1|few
TGTGCCAGCGCACGACAGGGCTCCGCCAACACTGAAGCTTTCTTT
CASARQGSANTEAFF
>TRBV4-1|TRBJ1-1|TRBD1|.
TGCGCCAGCAGCCTACCCCGACAGGGTCGGACTGAAGCTTTCTTT
CASSLPRQGRTEAFF
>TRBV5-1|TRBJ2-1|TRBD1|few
TGCGCCAGCAGCTCCGGGACAGGGGATGATGAGCAGTTCTTC
CASSSGTGDDEQFF
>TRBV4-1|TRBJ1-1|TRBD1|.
TGCGCCAGCAGGGGGACAGTGAGCACTGAAGCTTTCTTT
CASRGTVSTEAFF
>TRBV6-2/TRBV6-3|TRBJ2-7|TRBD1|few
TGTGCCAGCTGTGACAGGGTACTAATCGACGAGCAGTACTTC
CASCDRVLIDEQYF
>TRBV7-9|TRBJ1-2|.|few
TGTGCCAGCAGCTTATATTTCGACTATGGCTACACCTTC
CASSLYFDYGYTF
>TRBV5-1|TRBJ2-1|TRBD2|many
TGCGCCAGCAGCGCGGGCGGGGGGGGAACCTACAATGAGCAGTTCTTC
CASSAGGGGTYNEQFF
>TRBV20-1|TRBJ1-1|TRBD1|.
TGCAGTGCTTCTAGCCACAGGGGAGGCACTGAAGCTTTCTTT
CSASSHRGGTEAFF
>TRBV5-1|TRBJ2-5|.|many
TGCGCCAGCAGCTTGGTACAGGGACGGGGACAAGAGACCCAGTACTTC
CASSLVQGRGQETQYF
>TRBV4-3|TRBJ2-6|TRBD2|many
TGCGCCAGCAGCCAGGGGGGACTAGCGGGAGGTGGGGCCAACGTCCTGACTTTC
CASSQGGLAGGGANVLTF
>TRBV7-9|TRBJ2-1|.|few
TGTGCCAGCAGCCCGACAGGAGGGTACAATGAGCAGTTCTTC
CASSPTGGYNEQFF
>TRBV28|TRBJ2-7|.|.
TGTGCCAGCAGCCCAGGACTGTCCCACGAGCAGTACTTC
CASSPGLSHEQYF
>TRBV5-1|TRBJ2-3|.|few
TGCGCCAGCCGTACGTCCGCCACAGATACGCAGTATTTT
CASRTSATDTQYF
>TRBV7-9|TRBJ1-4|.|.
TGTGCCAGCAGCTTAGGCCGGACAACTAATGAAAAACTGTTTTTT
CASSLGRTTNEKLFF
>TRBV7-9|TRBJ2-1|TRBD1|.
TGTGCCAGCACCCCTTTAGGGGGCAGGGGTGAGCAGTTCTTC
CASTPLGGRGEQFF
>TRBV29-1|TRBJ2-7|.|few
TGCAGCGTTGAAGATCCCGTAACCTACGAGCAGTACTTC
CSVEDPVTYEQYF
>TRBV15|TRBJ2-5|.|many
TGTGCCACCAGCGTGGACAGTACGGAGACCCAGTACTTC
CATSVDSTETQYF
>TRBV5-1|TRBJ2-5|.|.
TGCGCCAGCAGCCTGGAACAGGGTGAAAGGTACTTC
CASSLEQGERYF